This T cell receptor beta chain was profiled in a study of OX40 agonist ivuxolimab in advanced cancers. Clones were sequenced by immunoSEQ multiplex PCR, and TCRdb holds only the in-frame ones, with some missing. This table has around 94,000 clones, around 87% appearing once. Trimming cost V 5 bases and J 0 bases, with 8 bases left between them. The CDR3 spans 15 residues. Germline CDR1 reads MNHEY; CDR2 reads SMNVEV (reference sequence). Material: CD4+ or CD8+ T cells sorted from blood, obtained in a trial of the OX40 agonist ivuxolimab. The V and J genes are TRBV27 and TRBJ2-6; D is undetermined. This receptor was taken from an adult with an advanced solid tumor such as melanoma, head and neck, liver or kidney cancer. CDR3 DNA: TGTGCCAGCAGTGACTGGGGCTCTGGGGCCAACGTCCTGACTTTC. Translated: CASSDWGSGANVLTF.